The 14 T cell receptor beta chains given below trace back to one sample, sequenced in a study of blood T cells in healthy people across ages. Then a second PCR, running roughly 7 to 11 cycles, was carried out with a sample-barcoded 5' primer and a J-beta primer mix. TCRdb recomputed calls from the 5' RACE reads with MiXCR, one row per CDR3 protein. The sample carries about 1.6 million distinct CDR3 sequences, about 35% recorded once. The specimen sequenced was blood. The receptors shown here come from a woman aged 25 to 39 in good health.

Many counts were recorded for this clonotype. The genes are TRBV4-1 and TRBJ2-5, with 10 positions matching TRBD2. Germline V gene data show CDR1 as MGHRA and CDR2 as YSYEKL. The ends lost 2 bases at V and 4 bases at J; junction bases unmatched: 1. The CDR3 contains 14 residues. The CDR3: CASSQTSGAETQYF. In nucleotides, the CDR3 is TGCGCCAGCAGCCAAACTAGCGGGGCAGAGACCCAGTACTTC.

This clonotype was counted many times. The V and J genes are TRBV4-1 and TRBJ2-7; D ambiguous. This CDR3 has 16 residues. Trimming took off 1 base at V and 0 bases at J, with 13 bases between the two ends. Germline lookup yields CDR1 MGHRA and CDR2 YSYEKL. In DNA form, the CDR3 reads TGCGCCAGCAGCCAAGGATCTGGCAGCCACTCCTACGAGCAGTACTTC. It encodes CASSQGSGSHSYEQYF.

This clonotype occurred a few times. The J gene is TRBJ2-1, the V gene TRBV27; D might be TRBD1 (5 bases). This CDR3 is 16 amino acids long. Trimming removed 5 bases from V and 2 bases from J, with 16 bases in between. Germline V gives CDR1 MNHEY, CDR2 SMNVEV (reference sequence). CDR3 region: CASSMGPGAAYNEQFF. The DNA for the CDR3 is TGTGCCAGCAGTATGGGTCCTGGGGCCGCCTACAATGAGCAGTTCTTC.

This clonotype has a handful of counts. The genes are TRBV30 and TRBJ2-5; 10 bases match TRBD2. This CDR3 is 12 amino acids long. Germline V gene lookup returns CDR1 GTSNPN and CDR2 SVGIG (reference sequence). V shed 8 bases, J shed 5 bases, and the junction held 5 bases outside the gene matches. The CDR3 nucleotides read TGTGCCCTGGGGACTAGCGCTGAGACCCAGTACTTC. Its protein product is CALGTSAETQYF.

This clonotype was counted ten times or more. The chain combines TRBV7-9 with TRBJ1-2; the D is unclear. CDR3 size: 13 residues. Germline CDR1 is SEHNR and CDR2 is FQNEAQ (reference sequence). V was cut by 1 base and J by 4 bases, with 7 bases left in between. The CDR3: CASSLVSSYGYTF. The CDR3 nucleotides read TGTGCCAGCAGCTTAGTCAGCAGCTATGGCTACACCTTC.

This chain uses TRBV11-2 with TRBJ2-7; D is possibly TRBD2 (6 bases). CDR1 SGHAT and CDR2 FQNNGV come from the germline V gene. The CDR3 extends over 13 amino acids. V was shortened by 8 bases and J by 2 bases, with 13 bases between the two germline ends. CDR3 in DNA: TGTGCCAGCGATCCCGGGGGAGCCTACGAGCAGTACTTC. Protein product: CASDPGGAYEQYF.

Points on this clonotype: This may arise from a read error, as a much more abundant clone is one base away. The J gene is TRBJ2-5, the V gene TRBV10-3; D is unresolved. The J call may not be correct, given that the DNA end is closer to TRBJ2-7. The CDR3 is 12 amino acids. In germline, CDR1 is ENHRY, CDR2 SYGVKD. This CDR3 reads CAISKSRYEQYF. The CDR3, as DNA: TGTGCCATCAGCAAGTCGCGATACGAGCAGTACTTC.

This clonotype has only a few counts. This chain links TRBV18 with TRBJ2-7; D uncertain. This CDR3 has 14 amino acids. Trimming took 4 bases from V and 1 from J, leaving 11 bases between them. The germline V gene encodes CDR1 KGHSH and CDR2 LQKENI. The chain's CDR3 is CASSLSSTSYEQYF. CDR3 in DNA: TGTGCCAGCTCACTCTCCTCGACTTCCTACGAGCAGTACTTC. Using reference TRBV18 and TRBJ2-7 for the parts outside the CDR3, the full variable domain is NAGVMQNPRHLVRRRGQEARLRCSPMKGHSHVYWYRQLPEEGLKFMVYLQKENIIDESGMPKERFSAEFPKEGPSILRIQQVVRGDSAAYFCASSLSSTSYEQYFGPGTRLTVT.

Only a few counts were recorded for this clonotype. This chain links TRBV2 with TRBJ2-3; tentative D call: TRBD2 (6 bases). The ends were cut back, 5 bases at V and 1 base at J, with 13 bases in the middle. CDR1 and CDR2 (germline): SNHLY, FYNNEI. The CDR3 sequence is 15 residues long. In DNA form, the CDR3 reads TGTGCCAGCAGTCGGGACTCTGGTGGCACAGATACGCAGTATTTT. Translation: CASSRDSGGTDTQYF.

Of note for this clonotype: The junction departs from germline at one end; a sequencing error may be responsible. The rearrangement joins TRBV20-1 to TRBJ2-5, with 7 bases identical to TRBD2. This CDR3 contains 15 residues. CDR1 is DFQATT and CDR2 is SNEGSKA in the germline V gene (reference sequence). The CDR3 coding sequence is TGCAATGCTCTGACTGGGTCGGGAGGCCCTGAGACCCAGTACTTC. It translates to CNALTGSGGPETQYF.

The CDR3 sequence: CASSPPGLAGHTQYF. The CDR3 coding sequence is TGTGCCAGCAGTCCTCCGGGACTAGCGGGACATACGCAGTATTTT. The rearrangement uses TRBV27 and TRBJ2-3; 13 bases are a match to TRBD2. CDR3 length equals 15 residues. Germline CDR1 and CDR2: MNHEY and SMNVEV (reference sequence). The V gene end was trimmed by 5 bases and the J gene end by 7 bases; junction bases not matched to a gene: 6.

The sample holds many counts of this clonotype. This sequence joins TRBV7-2 and TRBJ2-3; TRBD2 is a possible D gene (5 bases). The CDR3 runs to 13 residues. Trimming took 5 bases from V and 2 from J, leaving 8 bases between them. Germline CDR1 reads SGHTA; CDR2 reads FQGNSA. CDR3 loop: CASSAGLTDTQYF. The DNA of the CDR3 is TGTGCCAGCAGCGCGGGCCTCACAGATACGCAGTATTTT.

The chain carries TRBV24-1 and TRBJ2-7; 9 bases line up with TRBD2. This CDR3 region has 16 residues. Germline lookup yields CDR1 KGHDR and CDR2 SFDVKD. With V trimmed by 7 bases and J by 0 bases, 9 bases remained unmatched. The CDR3 DNA follows: TGTGCCACCAGCATCCGGTGGACTAGCGACTCCTACGAGCAGTACTTC. It codes for CATSIRWTSDSYEQYF.

In its sample, this clonotype was seen a few times. The chain combines TRBV4-1 with TRBJ2-7; possible D gene TRBD1, 6 bases. The CDR3 length is 15 residues. CDR1 is MGHRA and CDR2 is YSYEKL in the germline V gene. Trimming stripped 4 bases from V and 3 bases from J, with 16 bases between. The CDR3 region is CASSPASTTGYEQYF. As DNA, the CDR3 is TGCGCCAGCAGCCCCGCGAGTACGACAGGCTACGAGCAGTACTTC.